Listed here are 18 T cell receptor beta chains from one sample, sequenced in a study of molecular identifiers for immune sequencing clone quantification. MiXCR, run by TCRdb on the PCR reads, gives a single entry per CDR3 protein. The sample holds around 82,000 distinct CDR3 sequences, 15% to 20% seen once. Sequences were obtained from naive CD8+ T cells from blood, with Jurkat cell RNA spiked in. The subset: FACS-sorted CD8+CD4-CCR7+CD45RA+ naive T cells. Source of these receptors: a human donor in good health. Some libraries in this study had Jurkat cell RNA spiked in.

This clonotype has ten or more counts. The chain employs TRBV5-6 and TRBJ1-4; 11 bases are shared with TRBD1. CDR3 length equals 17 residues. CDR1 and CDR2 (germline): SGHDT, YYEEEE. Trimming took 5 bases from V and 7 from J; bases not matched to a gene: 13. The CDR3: CASSSLEGTGGSEKLFF. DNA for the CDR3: TGTGCCAGCAGTTCATTGGAGGGGACAGGGGGAAGTGAAAAACTGTTTTTT. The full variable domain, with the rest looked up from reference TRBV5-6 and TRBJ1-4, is DAGVTQSPTHLIKTRGQQVTLRCSPKSGHDTVSWYQQALGQGPQFIFQYYEEEERQRGNFPDRFSGHQFPNYSSELNVNALLLGDSALYLCASSSLEGTGGSEKLFFGSGTQLSVL.

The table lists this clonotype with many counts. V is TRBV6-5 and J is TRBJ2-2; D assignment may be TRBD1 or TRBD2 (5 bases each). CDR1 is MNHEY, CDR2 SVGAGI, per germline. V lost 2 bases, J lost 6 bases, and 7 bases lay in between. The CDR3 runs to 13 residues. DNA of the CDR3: TGTGCCAGCAGTTACGGGGGTCCCGGGGAGCTGTTTTTT. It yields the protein CASSYGGPGELFF.

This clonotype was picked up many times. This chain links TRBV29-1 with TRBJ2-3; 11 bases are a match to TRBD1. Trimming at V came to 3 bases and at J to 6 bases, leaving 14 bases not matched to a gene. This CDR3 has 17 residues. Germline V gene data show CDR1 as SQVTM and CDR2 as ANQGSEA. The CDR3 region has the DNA TGCAGCGTTGAGCCTCTCCCGGACAGGGGGCTTTGGGATACGCAGTATTTT. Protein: CSVEPLPDRGLWDTQYF.

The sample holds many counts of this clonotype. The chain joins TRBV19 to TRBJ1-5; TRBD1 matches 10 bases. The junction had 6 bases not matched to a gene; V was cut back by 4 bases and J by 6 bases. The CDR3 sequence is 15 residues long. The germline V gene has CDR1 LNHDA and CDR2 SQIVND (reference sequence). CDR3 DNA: TGTGCCAGTAGTAACTCCTGGGACAGGGGTCAGCCCCAGCATTTT. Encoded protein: CASSNSWDRGQPQHF.

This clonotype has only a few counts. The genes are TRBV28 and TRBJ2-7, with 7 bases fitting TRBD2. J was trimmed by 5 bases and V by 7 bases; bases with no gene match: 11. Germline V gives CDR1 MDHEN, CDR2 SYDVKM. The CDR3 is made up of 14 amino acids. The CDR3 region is CASNRVGGPHEQYF. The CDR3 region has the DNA TGTGCCAGCAACCGGGTGGGAGGGCCCCACGAGCAGTACTTC. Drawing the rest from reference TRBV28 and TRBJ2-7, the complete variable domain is DVKVTQSSRYLVKRTGEKVFLECVQDMDHENMFWYRQDPGLGLRLIYFSYDVKMKEKGDIPEGYSVSREKKERFSLILESASTNQTSMYLCASNRVGGPHEQYFGPGTRLTVT.

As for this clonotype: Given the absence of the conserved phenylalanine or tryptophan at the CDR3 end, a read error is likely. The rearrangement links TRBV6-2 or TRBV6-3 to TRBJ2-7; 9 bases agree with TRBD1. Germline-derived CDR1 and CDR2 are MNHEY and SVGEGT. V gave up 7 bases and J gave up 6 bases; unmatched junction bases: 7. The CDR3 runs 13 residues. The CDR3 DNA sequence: TGTGCCAGCACTATCACAGGGGGCTCCGAGCAGTACTCC. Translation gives CASTITGGSEQYS.

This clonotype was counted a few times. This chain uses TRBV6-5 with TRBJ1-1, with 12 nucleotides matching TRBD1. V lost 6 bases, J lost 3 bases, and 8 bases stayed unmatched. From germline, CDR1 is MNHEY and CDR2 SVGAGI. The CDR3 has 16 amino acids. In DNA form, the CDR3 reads TGTGCCAGCAGAATCGGGACAGGGGGCGCGGACACTGAAGCTTTCTTT. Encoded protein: CASRIGTGGADTEAFF.

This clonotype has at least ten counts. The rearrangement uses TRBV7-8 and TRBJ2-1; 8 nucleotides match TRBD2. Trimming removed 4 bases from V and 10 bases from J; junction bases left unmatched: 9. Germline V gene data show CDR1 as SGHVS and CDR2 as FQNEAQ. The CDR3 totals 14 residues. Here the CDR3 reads CASSSAGGVQEQFF. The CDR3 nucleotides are TGTGCCAGCAGCTCAGCCGGGGGGGTTCAGGAGCAGTTCTTC.

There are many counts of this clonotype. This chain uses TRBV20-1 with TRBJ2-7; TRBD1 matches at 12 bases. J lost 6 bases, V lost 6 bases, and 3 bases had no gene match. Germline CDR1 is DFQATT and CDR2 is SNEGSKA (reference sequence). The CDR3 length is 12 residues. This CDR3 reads CSARDRGREQYF. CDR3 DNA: TGCAGTGCCCGGGACAGGGGGCGCGAGCAGTACTTC.

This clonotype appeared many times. CDR3 loop: CASSYARGDEQYF. Here the CDR3 DNA reads TGTGCCAGCAGTTACGCTAGGGGGGACGAGCAGTACTTC. The chain couples TRBV6-5 to TRBJ2-7; D might be TRBD1 or TRBD2, each matching 6 bases. Per germline, CDR1 MNHEY and CDR2 SVGAGI. This CDR3 comprises 13 residues. V gave up 2 bases and J gave up 5 bases, with 10 bases separating them.

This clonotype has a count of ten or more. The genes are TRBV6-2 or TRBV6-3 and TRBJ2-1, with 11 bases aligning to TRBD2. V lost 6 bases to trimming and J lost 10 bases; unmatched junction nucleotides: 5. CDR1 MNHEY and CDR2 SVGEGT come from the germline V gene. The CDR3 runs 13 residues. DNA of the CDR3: TGTGCCAGCAGCTTAGCGGGGGGGCCAGAGCAGTTCTTC. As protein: CASSLAGGPEQFF.

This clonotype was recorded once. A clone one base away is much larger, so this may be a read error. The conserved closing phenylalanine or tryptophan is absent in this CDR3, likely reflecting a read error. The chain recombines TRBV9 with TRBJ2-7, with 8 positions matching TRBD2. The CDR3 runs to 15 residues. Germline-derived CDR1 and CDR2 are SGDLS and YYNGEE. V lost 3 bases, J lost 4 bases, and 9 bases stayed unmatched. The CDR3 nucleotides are TGTGCCAGCAGCGCCAGATACGAGCGGGGGTACGAGCAGTACTCC. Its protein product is CASSARYERGYEQYS.

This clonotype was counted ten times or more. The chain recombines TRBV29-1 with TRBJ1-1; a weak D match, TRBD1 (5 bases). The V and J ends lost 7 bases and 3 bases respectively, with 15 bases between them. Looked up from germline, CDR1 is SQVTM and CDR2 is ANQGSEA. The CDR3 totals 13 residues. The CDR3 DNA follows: TGCAGCGCTGAGGGGCGGGCGGACACTGAAGCTTTCTTT. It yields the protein CSAEGRADTEAFF.

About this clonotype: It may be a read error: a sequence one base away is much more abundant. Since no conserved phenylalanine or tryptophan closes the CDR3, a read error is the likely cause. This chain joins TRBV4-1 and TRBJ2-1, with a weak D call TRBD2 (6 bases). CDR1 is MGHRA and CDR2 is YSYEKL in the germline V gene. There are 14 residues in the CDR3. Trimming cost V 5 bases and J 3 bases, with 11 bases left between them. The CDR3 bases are TGCGCCAGCAGCTCCGGGGGTATCTACAATGAGCAGTTCCTC. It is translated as CASSSGGIYNEQFL.

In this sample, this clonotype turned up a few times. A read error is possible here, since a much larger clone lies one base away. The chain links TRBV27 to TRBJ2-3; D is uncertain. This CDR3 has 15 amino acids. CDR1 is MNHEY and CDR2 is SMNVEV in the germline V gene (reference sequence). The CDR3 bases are TGTGCCAGCAGTTTATTTACCAGAAAAACAGATACGCCGTATTTT. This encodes CASSLFTRKTDTPYF.

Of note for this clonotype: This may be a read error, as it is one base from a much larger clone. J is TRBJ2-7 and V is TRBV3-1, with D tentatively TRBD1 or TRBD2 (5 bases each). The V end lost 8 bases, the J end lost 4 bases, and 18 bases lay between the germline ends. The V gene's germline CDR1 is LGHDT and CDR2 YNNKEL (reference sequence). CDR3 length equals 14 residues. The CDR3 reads CASCKGPTVYEQYF. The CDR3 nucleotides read TGTGCCAGCTGCAAGGGACCTACCGTATACGAGCAGTACTTC.

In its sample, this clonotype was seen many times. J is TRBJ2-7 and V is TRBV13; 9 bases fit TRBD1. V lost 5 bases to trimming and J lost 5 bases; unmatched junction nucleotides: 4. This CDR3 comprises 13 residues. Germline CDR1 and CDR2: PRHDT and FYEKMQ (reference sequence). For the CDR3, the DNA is TGTGCCAGCAGCCCCCGGGACAGGGACGAGCAGTACTTC. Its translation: CASSPRDRDEQYF.

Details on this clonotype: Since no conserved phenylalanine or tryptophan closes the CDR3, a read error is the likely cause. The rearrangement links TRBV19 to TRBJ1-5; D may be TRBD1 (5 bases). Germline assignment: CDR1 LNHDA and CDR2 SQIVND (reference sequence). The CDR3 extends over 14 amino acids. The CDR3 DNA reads TGTGCCAGCAGTAACGCCGGGGGTAATCAGCCCCAGCATTCT. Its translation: CASSNAGGNQPQHS.